The clone carrying this T cell receptor beta chain has more than one count but fewer than ten. Its target is unknown. The iRepertoire nested amplicon-rescue multiplex PCR amplified TCR alpha and beta CDR3s from RNA. For one-step reverse transcription and amplification, about 85-400 ng of tissue mRNA or PBMC total RNA was used. TCRdb itself ran the multiplex PCR reads through MiXCR, one entry per CDR3 protein. This table holds 300,000 to 400,000 distinct CDR3 sequences, 41% found once. The sample is drawn from a study of glioma-infiltrating T cells. Study conclusions and caveats: Gliomas, especially low-grade, showed above-expected tissue-blood divergence; non-neoplastic patients showed below.

CDR1 and CDR2 (germline): SGHDN, FVKESK. The CDR3 totals 15 residues. V lost 1 base, J lost 3 bases, and 6 bases stayed unmatched. The sequenced sample was glioma tissue, nonneoplastic brain tissue, or PBMCs (not recorded which). This sequence joins TRBV14 and TRBJ2-7, with 7 bases lining up with TRBD1. The source is a human donor with low-grade glioma or glioblastoma, undergoing nonglioma brain surgery, or in good health (not recorded which). The DNA of the CDR3 is TGTGCCAGCAGCCAAGTAGGGGGCAGGATCTACGAGCAGTACTTC. Translated: CASSQVGGRIYEQYF.